A selection of T cell receptor beta chains follows, all from one sample in a study of blood T cells in healthy people across ages. MiXCR was run by TCRdb on the 5' RACE reads, yielding one entry per CDR3 protein. Of some 800,000 distinct CDR3 sequences listed, around 25% are singletons. Separately, the same data were catalogued under a study of T cells of mothers and their children.

The sample comprised blood. These receptors were obtained from a boy between 10 and 17 years old in good health. Both conserved end residues are part of each CDR3. A D gene is named only where the DNA matches it firmly. Not every row has a clone size; where given, it reads once, few, many or a size class.

TRBJ1-2	few	TRBV3-1	NA	CASSPFGGRFYGYTF	TGTGCCAGCAGCCCTTTCGGGGGGCGCTTCTATGGCTACACCTTC
TRBJ1-4	once	TRBV6-1	NA	CASSAGTAGEKLFF	TGTGCCAGCAGTGCAGGGACTGCGGGGGAAAAACTGTTTTTT
TRBJ1-3	few	TRBV6-5	NA	CASIGQLGNTIYF	TGTGCCAGCATAGGACAGTTGGGAAACACCATATATTTT
TRBJ1-6	few	TRBV7-2	NA	CASSLAGVDSPLHF	TGTGCCAGCAGCTTAGCCGGGGTCGATTCACCCCTCCACTTT
TRBJ1-1	NA	TRBV29-1	NA	CSVEGGLSTEAFF	TGCAGCGTTGAAGGGGGTTTGAGCACTGAAGCTTTCTTT
TRBJ1-2	NA	TRBV9	NA	CASSTGQLNYGYTF	TGTGCCAGCAGCACCGGACAGCTTAACTATGGCTACACCTTC
TRBJ1-2	NA	TRBV28	NA	CASSLPPGWVYYGYTF	TGTGCCAGCAGTTTGCCCCCCGGATGGGTATACTATGGCTACACCTTC
TRBJ1-5	few	TRBV27	NA	CASRVGGYSNQPQHF	TGTGCCAGCAGGGTGGGGGGGTATAGCAATCAGCCCCAGCATTTT
TRBJ1-2	few	TRBV4-1	TRBD1	CASRRTGNYGYTF	TGCGCCAGCAGGCGGACAGGGAACTATGGCTACACCTTC
TRBJ1-2	NA	TRBV24-1	NA	CATSDFYKGYGYTF	TGTGCCACCAGTGATTTTTATAAGGGCTATGGCTACACCTTC
TRBJ2-7	NA	TRBV4-3	NA	CASSQYRDMSSYEQYF	TGCGCCAGCAGCCAATACCGGGACATGAGCTCCTACGAGCAGTACTTC
TRBJ2-7	NA	TRBV4-3	NA	CASSQDARGENEQYF	TGCGCCAGCAGCCAAGACGCCCGGGGAGAGAACGAGCAGTACTTC
TRBJ2-7	few	TRBV7-9	NA	CASSPPGYLWEQYF	TGTGCCAGCAGTCCTCCGGGATACCTTTGGGAGCAGTACTTC
TRBJ1-3	NA	TRBV2	TRBD1	CASRDIVPGQGSGNTIYF	TGTGCCAGCAGAGACATTGTCCCGGGACAGGGCTCGGGAAACACCATATATTTT
TRBJ1-1	NA	TRBV28	NA	CASIKISGRGAEAFF	TGTGCCAGCATCAAAATTAGCGGGCGCGGTGCTGAAGCTTTCTTT
TRBJ2-7	NA	TRBV2	NA	CASSGGSEWYEQYF	TGTGCCAGCAGTGGGGGATCGGAGTGGTACGAGCAGTACTTC
TRBJ2-5	NA	TRBV7-7	NA	CASSLRFRGETQYF	TGTGCTAGCAGCTTAAGGTTCCGCGGAGAGACCCAGTACTTC
TRBJ2-5	NA	TRBV5-1	TRBD2	CASSQMSTGSSGGETQYF	TGCGCCAGCAGCCAAATGTCGACAGGATCAAGCGGGGGAGAGACCCAGTACTTC
TRBJ2-5	few	TRBV28	TRBD1	CASSPYVGQSNQETQYF	TGTGCCAGCAGTCCTTATGTGGGACAGAGCAATCAAGAGACCCAGTACTTC
TRBJ2-1	NA	TRBV5-5	TRBD2	CASSLRHRLADTYNEQFF	TGTGCCAGCAGCTTACGCCACCGACTAGCGGATACCTACAATGAGCAGTTCTTC
TRBJ2-1	NA	TRBV4-2	NA	CASSQVRDFLIF	TGTGCCAGCAGCCAAGTCCGCGACTTCTTGATCTTC
TRBJ1-6	few	TRBV25-1	NA	CASSPTLGHSPLHF	TGTGCCAGCAGTCCCACTCTGGGGCATTCACCCCTCCACTTT
TRBJ2-5	NA	TRBV12-3/TRBV12-4	TRBD2	CASSLVGGKRETQYF	TGTGCCAGCAGTTTAGTGGGGGGGAAGAGAGAGACCCAGTACTTC
TRBJ2-7	many	TRBV7-2	NA	CASSLGTPPYEQYF	TGTGCCAGCAGCTTGGGGACCCCTCCCTACGAGCAGTACTTC
TRBJ2-7	NA	TRBV25-1	NA	CASGDGGLYEQYF	TGTGCCAGCGGGGACGGGGGCCTCTACGAGCAGTACTTC
TRBJ2-1	NA	TRBV7-2	NA	CASSLPGREQFF	TGTGCCAGCAGCTTACCGGGGCGCGAGCAGTTCTTC
TRBJ2-7	NA	TRBV4-3	NA	CASSLGVGPTYEQYF	TGCGCCAGCAGCCTGGGTGTAGGACCTACGTACGAGCAGTACTTC
TRBJ2-3	few	TRBV10-3	NA	CAISESVHTQYF	TGTGCCATCAGTGAGTCGGTCCATACGCAGTATTTT